Following are 3 T cell receptor beta chains from one sample sequenced in a study of TIL therapy for anti-PD-1-resistant metastatic lung cancer. This was the immunoSEQ v3 assay. Assay used: immunoSEQ multiplex PCR; TCRdb lists only in-frame clones, some missing. The profile shows tens of thousands of clones, around 79% of them singletons. The time point here: pre-treatment sample, taken before nivolumab and TIL therapy. The specimen comprised blood, sampled at baseline. These receptors were taken from a person aged 30 to 80 with non-small cell lung cancer.

The V and J genes are TRBV19 and TRBJ1-4; 7 positions match TRBD1. In germline, CDR1 is LNHDA, CDR2 SQIVND (reference sequence). The junction had 21 bases not matched to a gene; V was cut back by 6 bases and J by 8 bases. The CDR3 totals 18 residues. The chain's CDR3 is CASSILPGQPYGEEKLFF. The DNA of the CDR3 is TGTGCCAGTAGCATTCTCCCGGGACAGCCCTATGGGGAGGAAAAACTGTTTTTT.

The rearrangement joins TRBV19 to TRBJ2-7; 10 positions agree with TRBD1. CDR1 and CDR2 (germline): LNHDA, SQIVND (reference sequence). Unmatched junction bases numbered 10, after V lost 5 bases and J lost 6 bases. The CDR3 is 15 residues long. CDR3 DNA sequence: TGTGCCAGTAGTGGACCGGGACAGGGGAGGGTCGAGCAGTACTTC. It codes for CASSGPGQGRVEQYF.

This chain joins TRBV28 and TRBJ1-4; D ambiguous. V dropped 2 bases and J dropped 8 bases, with 12 bases sitting between them. Per the germline V gene, CDR1 is MDHEN and CDR2 is SYDVKM. CDR3 length: 14 amino acids. DNA of the CDR3: TGTGCCAGCAGTTTAGTCGGGGTTGGGGAAAAACTGTTTTTT. Amino acid sequence: CASSLVGVGEKLFF.